This TCR beta chain was identified in a study of blood T cell repertoires in COVID-19. Assay used: immunoSEQ multiplex PCR; TCRdb lists only in-frame clones, some missing. The sample holds tens of thousands of clones, roughly 88% seen once. The CDR3 runs to 12 residues. The germline V gene has CDR1 MNHEY and CDR2 SMNVEV (reference sequence). The V gene lost 3 bases and the J gene lost 1 base, with 3 bases spanning the gap. This receptor was identified in a woman of 80 years or more with acute or convalescent COVID-19. Sequencing was performed on peripheral blood. V and J are TRBV27 and TRBJ1-1; D gene uncertain. The CDR3 loop is CASSFRNTEAFF. In DNA, the CDR3 is TGTGCCAGCAGTTTCAGGAACACTGAAGCTTTCTTT.